This T cell receptor (beta chain) came from a study of Ad26.COV2.S vaccination and SARS-CoV-2 variants. Study-wide background: Donor got 5x10^10 or 1x10^11 viral particles of Ad26.COV2.S. Study-level findings and limits: With respect to non-spike TCR breadth, vaccine and placebo recipients were similar. From the TCR breadth and depth analyses, total T cell responses may have been underestimated.

Per germline, CDR1 SGHDN and CDR2 FVKESK. V was pared by 4 bases and J by 2 bases, with 12 bases between. There are 15 residues in the CDR3. Documented treatment: about 20 received Ad26.COV2.S at low or high dose, single or two shots; 5 received placebo; per-sample allocation not given. All samples were drawn on day 63, counting from the first vaccine or placebo injection. An adult donor aged 18-55 years was enrolled in Boston. On this clone itself: The target antigen is unknown.

The method was immunoSEQ multiplex PCR; TCRdb's version includes in-frame clones alone and lacks a portion of them. The sample lists about 480,000 clones, 87% seen once, with more than 10% in the top ten. This chain links TRBV14 with TRBJ2-1; a possible D gene is TRBD1 (6 bases). The sequence was collected from a person between 18 and 60 years old who received the Ad26.COV2.S COVID-19 vaccine or a placebo. Material: peripheral blood, obtained in a trial of Ad26.COV2.S vaccine versus placebo. CDR3 in DNA: TGTGCCAGCAGCCTAACAGGGTTCCCCTACAATGAGCAGTTCTTC. Its translation: CASSLTGFPYNEQFF.